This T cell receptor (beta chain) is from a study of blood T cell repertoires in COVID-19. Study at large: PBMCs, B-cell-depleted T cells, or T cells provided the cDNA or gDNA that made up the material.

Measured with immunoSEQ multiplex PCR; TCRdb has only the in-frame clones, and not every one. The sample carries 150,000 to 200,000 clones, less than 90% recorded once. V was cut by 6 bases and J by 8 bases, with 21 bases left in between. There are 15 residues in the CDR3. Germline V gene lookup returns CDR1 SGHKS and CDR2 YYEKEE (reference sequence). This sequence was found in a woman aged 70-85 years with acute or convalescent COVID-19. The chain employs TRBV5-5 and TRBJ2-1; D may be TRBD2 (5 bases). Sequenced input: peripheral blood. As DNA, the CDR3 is TGTGCCAGCAATCTGGTAGCTGGGAGATTCGATGAGCAGTTCTTC. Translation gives CASNLVAGRFDEQFF.